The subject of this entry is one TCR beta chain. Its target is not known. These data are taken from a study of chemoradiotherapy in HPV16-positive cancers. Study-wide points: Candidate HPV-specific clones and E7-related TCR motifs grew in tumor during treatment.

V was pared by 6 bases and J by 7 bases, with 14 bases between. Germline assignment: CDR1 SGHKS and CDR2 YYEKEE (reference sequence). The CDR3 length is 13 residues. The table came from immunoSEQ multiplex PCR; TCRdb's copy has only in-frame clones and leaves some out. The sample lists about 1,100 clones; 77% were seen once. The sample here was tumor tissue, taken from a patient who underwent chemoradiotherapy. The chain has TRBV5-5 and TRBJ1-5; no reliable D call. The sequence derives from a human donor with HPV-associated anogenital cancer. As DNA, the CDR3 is TGTGCCAGCACCCGAAACCCCAGGCAGCCCCAGCATTTT. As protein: CASTRNPRQPQHF.